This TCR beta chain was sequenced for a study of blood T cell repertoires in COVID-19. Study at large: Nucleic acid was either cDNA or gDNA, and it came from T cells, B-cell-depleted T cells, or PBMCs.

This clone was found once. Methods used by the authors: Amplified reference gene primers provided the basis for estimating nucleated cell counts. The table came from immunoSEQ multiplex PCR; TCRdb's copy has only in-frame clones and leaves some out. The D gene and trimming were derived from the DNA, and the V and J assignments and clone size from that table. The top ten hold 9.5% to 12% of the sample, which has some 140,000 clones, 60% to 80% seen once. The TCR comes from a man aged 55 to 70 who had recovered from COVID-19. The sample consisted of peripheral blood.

DNA of the CDR3: TGTGCCAGCAGCGATACGGTTGTCTCTGGGGCCAACGTCCTGACTTTC. Protein product: CASSDTVVSGANVLTF. The rearrangement links TRBV7-9 to TRBJ2-6; no firm D call. The germline CDR1 and CDR2 sequences are SEHNR and FQNEAQ (reference sequence). The CDR3 spans 16 residues. V shed 5 bases and J shed 0 bases, with 11 bases lying between them. Full variable domain (outside the CDR3, taken from reference TRBV7-9 and TRBJ2-6): DTGVSQNPRHKITKRGQNVTFRCDPISEHNRLYWYRQTLGQGPEFLTYFQNEAQLEKSRLLSDRFSAERPKGSFSTLEIQRTEQGDSAMYLCASSDTVVSGANVLTFGAGSRLTVL.